This TCR beta chain was identified in a study of blood T cells in healthy people across ages (dated by TCRdb to the mid-2010s). Regarding the complete study: In model experiments, template switching captured about one uniquely barcoded TCR beta cDNA molecule for every two T cells. The study measured age-related changes in TCR beta repertoire diversity using deep sequencing normalized with unique cDNA molecular identifiers. Donors were grouped into four age groups: young (average roughly 17 years), middle-aged (around 39), aged (around 56) and long-lived (approximately 75). Two additional independent replicas of 1 million unique cDNA reads from the same blood draw were analyzed for two donors (one aged 18 to 29 and one aged 80 or older). General conclusions and limits of the study: Estimates of total diversity from one million sequenced T cells were regarded as lower bounds and underestimates. Compared with the aged group, more naive CD4+ T cells, fewer expanded clones and increased TCR diversity were shown by the long-lived group, suggesting age selection. A strong correlation was found between observed TCR beta diversity and the percentage of naive T cells measured by flow cytometry. Conclusive comparison of naive and antigen-experienced compartments was prevented by the profiling of bulk unsorted PBMCs. As age increased, observed TCR beta diversity per million T cells dropped in a roughly linear way, and a significant reduction was already evident by age roughly 40. Because the CMV infection status of the donors was unknown, age-related changes in expanded clonotypes may potentially have been confounded.

Comment on this clonotype: What this receptor recognizes is not known. Base qualities are not recorded, but no much larger clone differs from it by a single base.

The donors were under 40 Caucasian individuals from Russia, aged 6 to 90 years, who were systemically healthy. Around 9.7 milliliters of peripheral blood were collected from each donor into EDTA-treated Vacutainer tubes. Ficoll-Paque density-gradient centrifugation was used to isolate PBMCs, with at least 6.5 million per sample. Total RNA, at least 5.5 micrograms per sample, was extracted from PBMCs with Trizol reagent. The percentages of naive CD45RAhigh/CD27high T cells were determined by flow cytometry on a PBMC aliquot from every donor. The library came from 5' RACE. Sequencing relied on an Illumina HiSeq 2500. A second PCR of about 6 to 11 cycles was run with a J-beta primer mix and a sample-barcoded 5' primer. Each TCR beta cDNA molecule received a unique molecular identifier from a template-switch 5' adaptor carrying 12 random nucleotides. At least 2.5 million CDR3-containing paired-end reads were obtained from each sample. All of the RNA was converted into first-strand cDNA using the Mint cDNA synthesis kit, with a TRBC-specific oligonucleotide serving as the primer. All cDNA was treated with uracil-DNA glycosylase and then went through a first 18-cycle PCR with the universal primers M1SS and BC2_uni_R. On the study's bioinformatics: Each sample was normalized by randomly selecting 1 million high-quality reads, each carrying a distinct molecular identifier. Reads sharing molecular identifiers were discarded rather than binned into consensus sequences. MiTCR, run with a Q25 quality threshold and the strictest error-elimination algorithm, handled CDR3 identification, clonotype clustering and error correction. A nonparametric unseen species model with Euler transformation was used to estimate a lower bound on total TCR beta diversity. TCRdb reran the public reads through fastp at Q25 and MiXCR, keeping productive beta chains. Rows matching on CDR3 protein sequence are summarized as one entry with the most common DNA and genes. These V and J calls originate from TCRdb's pipeline instead of the authors' own analysis. The sample table lists 500,000 to 650,000 distinct CDR3 sequences, about 29% of them with a count of one. The ten biggest clones cover approximately 4% of the sample.

The same sample was also studied in work on T cells of mothers and their children. That second publication adds: Donors were nine systemically healthy Caucasian individuals: three mothers and their six children. cDNA synthesis consumed the entire amount of extracted RNA, loaded at 1.5 ug RNA in each 15 ul reaction. In the second PCR, sample barcodes and 2-4 random nucleotides were introduced via the M1S primer. Each mother yielded over 10 million TCR beta CDR3 reads and each child roughly 3 million reads. In both related and unrelated pairs, thymic selection shapes the output of TCR recombination in a similar way, with inherited differences having only a minor effect. Related mother-child pairs always showed normalized repertoire overlap that was slightly higher than in unrelated mother-child pairs, though the difference was never significant. No persistent microchimeric T cell clones were detected, at a sensitivity of 90 to 100 clones per million clonotypes. The study used deep NGS to compare TCR beta repertoires of mothers and children, seeking features distinguishing related mother-child pairs from unrelated individuals. The mean age was roughly 40 +/- 4 years for the mothers and approximately 11 +/- 4 years for the children. After adapter ligation with NEBNext reagents, the libraries were sequenced on Illumina HiSeq 2000 with 100+100 nt paired-end reads. To prevent cross-contamination, the mother and child libraries were prepared one month apart and sequenced in separate runs. Between roughly 500,000 and 2,100,000 distinct TCR beta clonotypes were identified per donor. Naive TCR beta clonotypes were estimated from low-frequency clonotypes matched to each donor's FACS-determined naive share, without sorting.

This clonotype was obtained from a boy aged 2-15 years in good health. The sample taken for sequencing was blood.

The DNA reads as follows: TGTGCCAGCTCACCAGAGACAAGGGAGACCCAGTACTTC. Translated, it gives CASSPETRETQYF. The rearrangement joined TRBV18 to TRBJ2-5, with the D gene call left open. Trimming at the junction amounts to 2 bases on V and 5 bases on J, and the germline ends lie 9 bases apart. Measured from the cysteine to the phenylalanine, the CDR3 is 13 residues long. Just CDR3 DNA is preserved here, 39 bases in frame from base 1. The CDR1 and CDR2 encoded by the germline V gene are KGHSH and LQKENI.